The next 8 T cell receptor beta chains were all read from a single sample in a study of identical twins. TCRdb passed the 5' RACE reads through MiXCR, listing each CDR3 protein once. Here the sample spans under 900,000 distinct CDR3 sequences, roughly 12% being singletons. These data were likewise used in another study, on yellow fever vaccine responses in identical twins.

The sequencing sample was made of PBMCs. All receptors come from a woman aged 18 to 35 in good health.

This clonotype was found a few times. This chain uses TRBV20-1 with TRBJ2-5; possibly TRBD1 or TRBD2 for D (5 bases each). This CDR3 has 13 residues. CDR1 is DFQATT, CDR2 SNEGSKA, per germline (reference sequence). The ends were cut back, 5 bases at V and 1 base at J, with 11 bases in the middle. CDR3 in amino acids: CSAADGTQETQYF. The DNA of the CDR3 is TGCAGTGCTGCGGACGGGACCCAAGAGACCCAGTACTTC.

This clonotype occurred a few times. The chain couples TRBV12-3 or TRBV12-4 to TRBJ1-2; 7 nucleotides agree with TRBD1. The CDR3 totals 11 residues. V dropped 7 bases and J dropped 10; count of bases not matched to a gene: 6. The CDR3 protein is CASTETGSYTF. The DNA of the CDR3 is TGTGCCAGCACAGAGACAGGGTCCTACACCTTC.

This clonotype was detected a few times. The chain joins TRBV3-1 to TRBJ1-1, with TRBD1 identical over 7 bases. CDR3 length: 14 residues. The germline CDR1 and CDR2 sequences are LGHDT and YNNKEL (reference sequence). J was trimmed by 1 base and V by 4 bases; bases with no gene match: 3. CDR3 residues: CASSRQGKNTEAFF. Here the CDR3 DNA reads TGTGCCAGCAGCCGACAGGGAAAGAACACTGAAGCTTTCTTT.

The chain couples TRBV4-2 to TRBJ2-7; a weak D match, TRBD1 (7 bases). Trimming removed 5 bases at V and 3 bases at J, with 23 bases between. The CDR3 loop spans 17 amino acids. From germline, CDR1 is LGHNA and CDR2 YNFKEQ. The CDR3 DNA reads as TGTGCCAGCAGCGGCCGCATTTCCGGCGGGACAGACTACGAGCAGTACTTC. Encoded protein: CASSGRISGGTDYEQYF.

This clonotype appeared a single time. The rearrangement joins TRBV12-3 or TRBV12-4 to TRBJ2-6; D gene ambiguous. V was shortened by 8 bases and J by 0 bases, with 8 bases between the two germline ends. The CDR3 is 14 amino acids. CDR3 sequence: CASQHVSGANVLTF. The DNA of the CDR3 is TGTGCCAGCCAGCACGTCTCTGGGGCCAACGTCCTGACTTTC.

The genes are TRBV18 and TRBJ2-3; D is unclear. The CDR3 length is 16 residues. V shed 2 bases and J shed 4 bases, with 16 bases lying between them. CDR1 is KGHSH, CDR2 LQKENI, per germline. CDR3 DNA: TGTGCCAGCTCACCAAGCATTGGACCAGGATCAGATACGCAGTATTTT. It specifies CASSPSIGPGSDTQYF.

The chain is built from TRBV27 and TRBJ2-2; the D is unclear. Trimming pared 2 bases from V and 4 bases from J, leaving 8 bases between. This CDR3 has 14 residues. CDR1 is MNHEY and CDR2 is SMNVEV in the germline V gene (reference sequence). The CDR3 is CASSLVLSTGELFF. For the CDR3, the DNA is TGTGCCAGCAGTTTAGTTTTGAGCACCGGGGAGCTGTTTTTT.

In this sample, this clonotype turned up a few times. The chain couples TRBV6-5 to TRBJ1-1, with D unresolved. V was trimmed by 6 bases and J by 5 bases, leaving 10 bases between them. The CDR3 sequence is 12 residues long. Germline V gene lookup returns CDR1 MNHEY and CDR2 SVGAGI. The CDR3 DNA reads TGTGCCAGCAGCCCTGGGTGGACTGAAGCTTTCTTT. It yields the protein CASSPGWTEAFF.